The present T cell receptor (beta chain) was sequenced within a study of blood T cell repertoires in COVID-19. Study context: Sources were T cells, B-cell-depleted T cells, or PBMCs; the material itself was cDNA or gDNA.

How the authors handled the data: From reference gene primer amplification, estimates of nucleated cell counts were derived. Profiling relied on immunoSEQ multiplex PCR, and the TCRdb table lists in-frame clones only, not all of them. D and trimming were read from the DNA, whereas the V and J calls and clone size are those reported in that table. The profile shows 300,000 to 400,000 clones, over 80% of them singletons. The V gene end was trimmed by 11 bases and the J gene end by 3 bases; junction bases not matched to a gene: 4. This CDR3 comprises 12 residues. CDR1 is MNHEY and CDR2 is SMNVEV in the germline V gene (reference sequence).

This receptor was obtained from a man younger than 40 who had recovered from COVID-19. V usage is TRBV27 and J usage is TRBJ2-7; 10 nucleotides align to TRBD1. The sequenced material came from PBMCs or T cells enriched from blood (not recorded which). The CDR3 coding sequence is TGTGCCGCGGGACAGGGGCACTACGAGCAGTACTTC. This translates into CAAGQGHYEQYF.